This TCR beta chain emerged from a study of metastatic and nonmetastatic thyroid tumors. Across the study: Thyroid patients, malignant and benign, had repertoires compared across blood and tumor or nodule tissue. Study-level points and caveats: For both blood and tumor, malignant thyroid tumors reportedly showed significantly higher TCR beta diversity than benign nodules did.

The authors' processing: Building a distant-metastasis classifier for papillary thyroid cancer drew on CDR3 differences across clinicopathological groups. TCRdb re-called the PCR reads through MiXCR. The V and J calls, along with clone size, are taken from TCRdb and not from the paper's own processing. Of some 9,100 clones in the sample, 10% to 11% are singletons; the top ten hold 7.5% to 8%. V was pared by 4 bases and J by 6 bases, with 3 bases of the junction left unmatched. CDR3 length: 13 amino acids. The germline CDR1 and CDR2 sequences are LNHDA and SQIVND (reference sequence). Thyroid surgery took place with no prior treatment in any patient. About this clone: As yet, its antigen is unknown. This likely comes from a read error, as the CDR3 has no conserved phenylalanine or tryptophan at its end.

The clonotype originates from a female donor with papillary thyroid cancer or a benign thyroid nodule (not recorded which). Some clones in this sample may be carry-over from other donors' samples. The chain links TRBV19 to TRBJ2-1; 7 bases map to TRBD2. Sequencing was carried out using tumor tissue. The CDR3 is CASSKGLLNEQFL. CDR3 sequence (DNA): TGTGCCAGTAGTAAGGGACTACTCAATGAGCAGTTCCTC.